Following are 13 T cell receptor beta chains from one sample sequenced in a study of cytomegalovirus exposure and HLA in healthy donors. PCR involved 60 Vbeta and 13 Jbeta primers. Only in-frame clones appear in the TCRdb table, and some are missing; sequencing was by immunoSEQ multiplex PCR. The repertoire holds tens of thousands of clones, with approximately 70% as singletons. Input material: PBMCs. Every receptor here comes from a woman aged 45 to 65 in good health and CMV-seropositive.

The chain employs TRBV25-1 and TRBJ1-6, with 11 bases that match TRBD1. Germline assignment: CDR1 MGHDK and CDR2 SYGVNS. Trimming took 5 bases from V and 11 from J; bases not matched to a gene: 8. This CDR3 spans 15 amino acids. CDR3 protein: CASSHIGTGGPPLHF. The CDR3 nucleotides read TGTGCCAGCAGTCATATCGGGACAGGGGGTCCACCCCTCCACTTT.

The rearrangement links TRBV27 to TRBJ2-4; 11 bases agree with TRBD1. The CDR3 has 13 amino acids. J lost 7 bases, V lost 4 bases, and 0 bases had no gene match. Germline CDR1 and CDR2: MNHEY and SMNVEV (reference sequence). Here the CDR3 DNA reads TGTGCCAGCAGTTGGACAGGGGGCAACATTCAGTACTTC. It yields the protein CASSWTGGNIQYF.

This chain links TRBV7-2 with TRBJ1-5; tentatively, D is TRBD1 (5 bases). Germline CDR1 reads SGHTA; CDR2 reads FQGNSA. The CDR3 length is 13 residues. V was trimmed by 5 bases and J by 12 bases, leaving 17 bases between them. CDR3 sequence reads: CASSPARGGIQHF. The CDR3 DNA is TGTGCCAGCAGCCCAGCACGGGGGGGTATCCAGCATTTT.

This sequence joins TRBV18 and TRBJ1-6; 8 bases align to TRBD1. Trimming took 3 bases from V and 6 from J; bases not matched to a gene: 25. The CDR3 totals 22 residues. Germline V gene data show CDR1 as KGHSH and CDR2 as LQKENI. For the CDR3, the DNA is TGTGCCAGCTCACCTTGGGACAGGAGTATTGAGGAGAGAACAAGATTTAATTCACCCCTCCACTTT. Translating gives CASSPWDRSIEERTRFNSPLHF.

On this clone itself: One end of the junction fails to match germline, which may point to a read error. V gene TRBV4-3 combines with J gene TRBJ2-7, with 7 bases aligning to TRBD1. CDR3 length equals 17 residues. The germline V gene encodes CDR1 LGHNA and CDR2 YSLEER. CDR3 bases: TGCGCCAACAGCCAAGAGGAGCAGGGGGTTATCTCCTACGAGCAGTACTTC. Its protein is CANSQEEQGVISYEQYF.

This chain connects TRBV18 to TRBJ2-5, with a weak D call TRBD1 (5 bases). V was pared by 5 bases and J by 6 bases, with 16 bases between. Germline V lookup: CDR1 KGHSH, CDR2 LQKENI. The CDR3 has 14 amino acids. CDR3 bases: TGTGCCAGCTCAAAACAGGACCAAGGGAAGACCCAGTACTTC. Protein: CASSKQDQGKTQYF.

This clone has more than one count but fewer than ten. The V call is TRBV4-3, the J call TRBJ1-3; 7 bases line up with TRBD1. V lost 0 bases, J lost 4 bases, and 9 bases stayed unmatched. Looked up from germline, CDR1 is LGHNA and CDR2 is YSLEER. CDR3 size: 17 residues. The CDR3 region is CASSQDRAVRGGNTIYF. In nucleotides, the CDR3 is TGCGCCAGCAGCCAAGATAGGGCGGTCAGGGGGGGAAACACCATATATTTT.

This rearrangement joins TRBV7-2 to TRBJ2-7, with TRBD2 matching 9 bases. The CDR3 spans 17 residues. Per the germline V gene, CDR1 is SGHTA and CDR2 is FQGNSA. The ends lost 7 bases at V and 2 bases at J; junction bases unmatched: 15. The CDR3 coding sequence is TGTGCCAGCACCCCCGGAGGTGGCGGGAGGGAGGCCTACGAGCAGTACTTC. This codes for CASTPGGGGREAYEQYF.

The chain carries TRBV19 and TRBJ1-2; D gene unclear. The CDR3 sequence is 10 residues long. Germline V gene data show CDR1 as LNHDA and CDR2 as SQIVND (reference sequence). CDR3 loop: CATRSYGYTF. In nucleotides, the CDR3 is TGTGCGACGCGGAGCTATGGCTACACCTTC.

The chain employs TRBV27 and TRBJ2-4; a possible D gene is TRBD2 (6 bases). Germline V gene data show CDR1 as MNHEY and CDR2 as SMNVEV (reference sequence). Trimming cost V 0 bases and J 0 bases, with 9 bases left between them. The CDR3 consists of 16 residues. The CDR3 coding sequence is TGTGCCAGCAGTTTATCTGGCGGGATAGCCAAAAACATTCAGTACTTC. This translates into CASSLSGGIAKNIQYF.

This rearrangement joins TRBV7-8 to TRBJ2-5; TRBD1 matches 9 bases. V was clipped by 2 bases and J by 4 bases; unmatched bases: 5. This CDR3 contains 15 residues. From germline, CDR1 is SGHVS and CDR2 FQNEAQ. CDR3 loop: CASSLRQGEGETQYF. The CDR3 DNA reads TGTGCCAGCAGCTTAAGACAGGGGGAAGGAGAGACCCAGTACTTC.

This clone was detected a few times. The rearrangement joins TRBV7-9 to TRBJ2-7; 10 bases match TRBD1. The CDR3 length is 15 residues. Germline CDR1 SEHNR, CDR2 FQNEAQ (reference sequence). Losses at the gene ends were 4 bases for V and 4 bases for J; bases not matched to a gene: 7. In nucleotides, the CDR3 is TGTGCCAGCAGCTCCTACGGGACAGGGGAATACGAGCAGTACTTC. This sequence encodes CASSSYGTGEYEQYF.

A few counts support this clone. The rearrangement links TRBV7-2 to TRBJ1-3; D unclear. With 1 base removed from V and 4 bases from J, the gap between germline ends came to 11 bases. There are 15 residues in the CDR3. Germline V gene sequence: CDR1 SGHTA, CDR2 FQGNSA. The DNA of the CDR3 is TGTGCCAGCAGCTTAGGAGGCGGTGTAGGAAACACCATATATTTT. Translated, it gives CASSLGGGVGNTIYF.